Following are 2 T cell receptor beta chains from one sample sequenced in a study of cytomegalovirus exposure and HLA in healthy donors (dated by TCRdb to 2017 to 2019). Libraries were constructed by the immunoSEQ multiplex PCR assay. The multiplex PCR relied on a mix of 60 forward primers for TCR Vbeta segments and 13 reverse primers for TCR Jbeta segments. The table comes from immuneACCESS by way of TCRdb, which keeps in-frame sequences with V and J called. Part of the clones is missing from these tables; in studies checked, under half for an unresolved V gene and the rest for unknown reasons. The sample table lists over 120,000 clones, 8.5% to 10% of them with a count of one. The top ten hold 1.8% of the sample. The source material was PBMCs. The receptors derive from a man aged 50-59 years in good health and CMV-seronegative.

The rearrangement uses TRBV28 and TRBJ2-1; D is unresolved. Looked up from germline, CDR1 is MDHEN and CDR2 is SYDVKM. The CDR3 has 14 residues. The V and J ends lost 4 bases and 5 bases respectively, with 12 bases between them. The DNA for the CDR3 is TGTGCCAGCAGTTCCCCCTCTCGAGACAATGAGCAGTTCTTC. This translates into CASSSPSRDNEQFF.

The V gene is TRBV6-5, the J gene TRBJ1-6; TRBD1 might be the D (6 bases). The CDR3 sequence is 14 residues long. Germline assignment: CDR1 MNHEY and CDR2 SVGAGI. V lost 7 bases and J lost 5, with 12 bases in between. CDR3 residues: CASNRQADNSPLHF. DNA for the CDR3: TGTGCCAGCAACAGACAGGCTGATAATTCACCCCTCCACTTT.